This TCR beta chain came from a study of cytomegalovirus exposure and HLA in healthy donors. PCR was performed using 60 Vbeta and 13 Jbeta primers. The table came from immunoSEQ multiplex PCR; TCRdb's copy has only in-frame clones and leaves some out. The sample carries about 160,000 clones, approximately 86% recorded once. This clone has a single count. Its antigen is as yet unknown. Study outcomes and limitations: In a later analysis, V- and J-gene trimming of beta chains associated with a DCLRE1C missense variant, replicated independently.

The CDR3 contains 12 residues. Looked up from germline, CDR1 is GTSNPN and CDR2 is SVGIG (reference sequence). Deletions cut 7 bases from V and 6 bases from J, with 12 bases between. What was sequenced was PBMCs. The chain joins TRBV30 to TRBJ2-2; weak D call: TRBD1 (6 bases). This receptor was obtained from a young woman in good health and CMV-seronegative. Here the CDR3 DNA reads TGTGCCTATTTACAGGGATCCGGGGAGCTGTTTTTT. It translates to CAYLQGSGELFF.